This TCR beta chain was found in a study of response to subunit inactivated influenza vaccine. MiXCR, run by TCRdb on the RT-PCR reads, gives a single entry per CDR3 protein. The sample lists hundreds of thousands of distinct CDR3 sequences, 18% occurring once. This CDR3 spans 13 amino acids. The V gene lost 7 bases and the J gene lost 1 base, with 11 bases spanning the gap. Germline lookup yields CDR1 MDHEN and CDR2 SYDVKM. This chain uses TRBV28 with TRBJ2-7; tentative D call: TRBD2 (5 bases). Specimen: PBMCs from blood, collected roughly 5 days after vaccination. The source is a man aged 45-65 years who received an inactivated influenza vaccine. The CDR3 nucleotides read TGTGCCAGCAAGGACTCTCGATCCTACGAGCAGTACTTC. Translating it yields CASKDSRSYEQYF.